A selection of T cell receptor beta chains follows, all from one sample in a study of T cell responses to AZD1222 COVID-19 vaccine. Using immunoSEQ multiplex PCR, the repertoire was profiled, and TCRdb retains in-frame clones only, with some absent. The repertoire includes 100,000 or so clones, approximately 96% of them detected once, and roughly 2.2% sits in the top ten. This material consisted of peripheral blood, taken on day 0 of AZD1222 vaccination. These receptors were taken from an adult in good health. Each CDR3 is given with its conserved first and last residue. A D gene is named only where the DNA matches it firmly. Part of the rows lack a size; the others show once, few, many or a class for expanded clones.

D	size	J	V	CDR3	DNA
TRBD1	-	TRBJ1-1	TRBV5-1	CASSLSGGDFAEAFF	TGCGCCAGCAGCTTGTCAGGGGGCGATTTCGCTGAAGCTTTCTTT
-	-	TRBJ2-2	TRBV5-6	CASSLVDRHTGELFF	TGTGCCAGCAGCTTGGTCGACAGGCACACCGGGGAGCTGTTTTTT
TRBD1	-	TRBJ1-2	TRBV6-5	CASSKGAGGYTF	TGTGCCAGCAGCAAGGGGGCTGGCGGCTACACCTTC
-	-	TRBJ2-7	TRBV6-5	CASTSGQTAEQYF	TGTGCCAGCACCTCAGGGCAAACCGCCGAGCAGTACTTC
-	-	TRBJ1-2	TRBV29-1	CSVARGYGYTF	TGCAGCGTTGCCCGGGGCTATGGCTACACCTTC
-	-	TRBJ1-1	TRBV6-2/TRBV6-3	CASSYSMTQNTEAFF	TGTGCCAGCAGTTACTCGATGACACAGAACACTGAAGCTTTCTTT
-	-	TRBJ2-7	TRBV7-9	CASSASFYEQYF	TGTGCCAGCAGCGCGTCTTTCTACGAGCAGTACTTC
-	-	TRBJ2-3	TRBV10-3	CAISEDGNTQYF	TGTGCCATCAGTGAGGACGGGAATACGCAGTATTTT
TRBD2	-	TRBJ2-1	TRBV10-3	CAIKTSRDYNEQFF	TGTGCCATCAAGACTAGCCGAGATTACAATGAGCAGTTCTTC
-	-	TRBJ1-1	TRBV9	CASSASGLDTEAFF	TGTGCCAGCAGCGCCTCAGGGTTGGACACTGAAGCTTTCTTT
TRBD2	few	TRBJ2-3	TRBV7-9	CASSLGGLATDTQYF	TGTGCCAGCAGCTTAGGGGGACTAGCTACAGATACGCAGTATTTT
-	-	TRBJ2-7	TRBV30	CAWRGITYEQYF	TGTGCCTGGAGAGGGATAACCTACGAGCAGTACTTC
-	-	TRBJ1-2	TRBV28	CASTILGESGYTF	TGTGCCAGCACCATTCTAGGGGAATCTGGCTACACCTTC
TRBD1	-	TRBJ1-2	TRBV6-5	CASSGTGGSNYGYTF	TGTGCCAGCAGCGGAACAGGGGGCAGTAACTATGGCTACACCTTC
-	-	TRBJ2-7	TRBV14	CASSLPGTLYEQYF	TGTGCCAGCAGCTTACCCGGGACACTTTACGAGCAGTACTTC
-	once	TRBJ1-4	TRBV11-2	CASSRSEKLFF	TGTGCCAGCAGCCGCAGTGAAAAACTGTTTTTT
-	-	TRBJ2-1	TRBV5-5	CASSLLLGAGFNEQFF	TGTGCCAGCAGCTTACTCTTGGGGGCTGGGTTTAATGAGCAGTTCTTC
-	-	TRBJ2-2	TRBV21-1	CASSKRGDTGELFF	TGTGCCAGCAGCAAAAGGGGAGACACCGGGGAGCTGTTTTTT